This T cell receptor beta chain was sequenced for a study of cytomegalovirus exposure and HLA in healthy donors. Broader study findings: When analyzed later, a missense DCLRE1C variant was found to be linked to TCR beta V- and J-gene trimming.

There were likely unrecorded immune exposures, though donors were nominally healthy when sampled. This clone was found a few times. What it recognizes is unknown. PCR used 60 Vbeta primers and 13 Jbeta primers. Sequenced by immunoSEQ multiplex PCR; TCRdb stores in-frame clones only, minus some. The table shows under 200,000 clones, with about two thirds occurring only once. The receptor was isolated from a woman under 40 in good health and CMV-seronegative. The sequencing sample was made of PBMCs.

DNA of the CDR3: TGTGCCTGGAGTCCAGCCCCAGGAATGGGTGAAAAACTGTTTTTT. Amino acids: CAWSPAPGMGEKLFF. The chain joins TRBV30 to TRBJ1-4; D unclear. Germline-derived CDR1 and CDR2 are GTSNPN and SVGIG (reference sequence). CDR3 length: 15 residues. Trimming cost V 2 bases and J 7 bases, with 17 bases left between them.